A single sample is the source of the 27 T cell receptor beta chains below, sequenced in a study of blood T cell repertoires in COVID-19. Clones were read by immunoSEQ multiplex PCR, and TCRdb kept only the in-frame ones, dropping some. Among about 310,000 clones listed, roughly 87% were seen once. Sequenced input: peripheral blood. Every receptor here comes from a man in his fifties or sixties with active or convalescent COVID-19.

V is TRBV7-9 and J is TRBJ1-3; the D gene is possibly TRBD1 (6 bases). The germline V gene has CDR1 SEHNR and CDR2 FQNEAQ (reference sequence). Trimming removed 5 bases from V and 0 bases from J, with 11 bases in between. CDR3 length: 15 residues. CDR3 in DNA: TGTGCCAGCAGCGGACAGTCCTACTCTGGAAACACCATATATTTT. It translates to CASSGQSYSGNTIYF. Full variable domain (outside the CDR3, taken from reference TRBV7-9 and TRBJ1-3): DTGVSQNPRHKITKRGQNVTFRCDPISEHNRLYWYRQTLGQGPEFLTYFQNEAQLEKSRLLSDRFSAERPKGSFSTLEIQRTEQGDSAMYLCASSGQSYSGNTIYFGEGSWLTVV.

This rearrangement joins TRBV2 to TRBJ2-7, with 10 bases lining up with TRBD2. CDR1 SNHLY and CDR2 FYNNEI come from the germline V gene. The V segment lost 6 bases and the J segment 6 bases; nucleotides outside the gene matches: 8. This CDR3 is built from 14 residues. This chain's CDR3 is CASRRIAGGSEQYF. CDR3 DNA: TGTGCCAGCAGGAGAATAGCGGGAGGATCCGAGCAGTACTTC.

The chain couples TRBV30 to TRBJ2-5, with 9 bases identical to TRBD2. Per germline, CDR1 GTSNPN and CDR2 SVGIG (reference sequence). J was trimmed by 2 bases and V by 8 bases; bases with no gene match: 3. This CDR3 comprises 12 residues. CDR3 protein: CASSGGQETQYF. CDR3 bases: TGTGCCAGTAGCGGGGGACAAGAGACCCAGTACTTC.

The CDR3 loop is CASSEWGRQNIQYF. The CDR3 coding sequence is TGTGCCAGCAGTGAATGGGGCAGACAAAACATTCAGTACTTC. This sequence joins TRBV6-1 and TRBJ2-4, with TRBD1 as a possible D gene (5 bases). CDR3 length: 14 residues. Looked up from germline, CDR1 is MNHNS and CDR2 is SASEGT. V lost 2 bases, J lost 5 bases, and 10 bases lay in between.

The chain is built from TRBV3-1 (or the pseudogene TRBV3-2) and TRBJ2-6, with D unclear. The CDR3 is 14 amino acids. Deletions cut 5 bases from V and 0 bases from J, with 5 bases between. The germline V gene has CDR1 LGHDT and CDR2 YNNKEL (reference sequence). The CDR3 DNA is TGTGCCAGCAGCTCTAGCTCTGGGGCCAACGTCCTGACTTTC. Amino acids: CASSSSSGANVLTF.

The chain joins TRBV9 to TRBJ2-3; weak D call: TRBD1 (6 bases). The germline V gene has CDR1 SGDLS and CDR2 YYNGEE. The CDR3 is 16 residues long. Deletions cut 2 bases from V and 0 bases from J, with 13 bases between. CDR3 DNA sequence: TGTGCCAGCAGCGTCTCAGGACAGACTAGCACAGATACGCAGTATTTT. Translation gives CASSVSGQTSTDTQYF.

This clone was picked up a small number of times. This chain joins TRBV6-5 and TRBJ1-2; possible D gene TRBD1, 6 bases. The V and J ends lost 7 bases and 3 bases respectively, with 12 bases between them. Germline values: CDR1 MNHEY, CDR2 SVGAGI. This CDR3 has 13 amino acids. The CDR3 sequence is CASTRAGDYGYTF. Here the CDR3 DNA reads TGTGCCAGCACTAGGGCAGGGGACTATGGCTACACCTTC.

The genes are TRBV28 and TRBJ1-2; tentative D call: TRBD1 (5 bases). Germline-derived CDR1 and CDR2 are MDHEN and SYDVKM. This CDR3 has 14 amino acids. V was pared by 8 bases and J by 3 bases, with 16 bases between. CDR3 region: CASGSGGDDYGYTF. CDR3 bases: TGTGCCAGCGGCTCTGGGGGGGACGACTATGGCTACACCTTC.

This clone was seen just once. The genes are TRBV18 and TRBJ1-5; TRBD1 agrees at 8 bases. CDR3 length equals 14 residues. Unmatched junction bases numbered 1, after V lost 4 bases and J lost 2 bases. Looked up from germline, CDR1 is KGHSH and CDR2 is LQKENI. CDR3 sequence: CASSRGQGNQPQHF. CDR3 nucleotide sequence: TGTGCCAGCTCACGGGGACAGGGCAATCAGCCCCAGCATTTT.

About this clone: One end of the junction varies from germline; a read error may be responsible. The genes are TRBV19 and TRBJ1-6; 7 bases fit TRBD1. The length of the CDR3 is 16 residues. The V gene's germline CDR1 is LNHDA and CDR2 SQIVND (reference sequence). This CDR3 is CASSRQGSSFNPPLHF. In DNA form, the CDR3 reads TGTGCCAGTAGCCGACAGGGTTCATCTTTTAATCCACCCCTCCACTTT.

The rearrangement joins TRBV2 to TRBJ1-5, with 10 bases fitting TRBD1. The CDR3 consists of 14 residues. Germline loops: CDR1 SNHLY, CDR2 FYNNEI. Trimming took 5 bases from V and 4 from J; bases not matched to a gene: 2. CDR3 sequence reads: CASSPGQGNQPQHF. CDR3 sequence (DNA): TGTGCCAGCAGTCCGGGACAGGGGAATCAGCCCCAGCATTTT.

This chain connects TRBV6-6 to TRBJ1-3; 7 nucleotides line up with TRBD1. The CDR3 spans 15 residues. From germline, CDR1 is MNHNY and CDR2 SVGAGI (reference sequence). The V gene end was trimmed by 6 bases and the J gene end by 0 bases; junction bases not matched to a gene: 5. This chain's CDR3 is CASRLDRYSGNTIYF. The CDR3 DNA is TGTGCCAGCAGACTGGACAGGTACTCTGGAAACACCATATATTTT.

The chain is built from TRBV28 and TRBJ2-7; TRBD1 matches 7 bases. From germline, CDR1 is MDHEN and CDR2 SYDVKM. The trim removed 4 bases at V and 3 bases at J, leaving 15 bases unmatched. CDR3 size: 17 residues. As DNA, the CDR3 is TGTGCCAGCAGTTCCTCCGGCCCAGGGGGAATCTACTACGAGCAGTACTTC. Amino acids: CASSSSGPGGIYYEQYF.

The CDR3 loop reads CASSGGVNTEAFF. The CDR3 nucleotides are TGTGCCAGCAGTGGGGGAGTGAACACTGAAGCTTTCTTT. The chain recombines TRBV2 with TRBJ1-1; D is unresolved. The CDR3 runs 13 residues. Looked up from germline, CDR1 is SNHLY and CDR2 is FYNNEI. The V end lost 4 bases, the J end lost 0 bases, and 6 bases lay between the germline ends.

The chain couples TRBV2 to TRBJ2-7; D gene uncertain. This CDR3 has 12 amino acids. Trimming took off 8 bases at V and 6 bases at J, with 14 bases between the two ends. In germline, CDR1 is SNHLY, CDR2 FYNNEI. Written as DNA, the CDR3 is TGTGCCAGCGTACCACCGGGTATCGAGCAGTACTTC. It codes for CASVPPGIEQYF.

The rearrangement uses TRBV6-6 and TRBJ1-1, with 9 nucleotides matching TRBD1. Trimming cost V 7 bases and J 4 bases; bases outside gene matches: 7. The CDR3 contains 14 residues. Germline CDR1 MNHNY, CDR2 SVGAGI (reference sequence). This CDR3 reads CASIDRGGSTEAFF. The CDR3, as DNA: TGTGCCAGCATCGACAGGGGGGGATCCACTGAAGCTTTCTTT.

This chain connects TRBV16 to TRBJ2-7; TRBD1 agrees at 7 bases. The V and J ends lost 2 bases and 3 bases, in that order; junction bases with no gene match: 4. The germline V gene encodes CDR1 KGHSY and CDR2 FQNENV. The CDR3 is 14 residues long. CDR3 protein: CASSQTGDVYEQYF. CDR3 in DNA: TGTGCCAGCAGCCAAACAGGGGACGTCTACGAGCAGTACTTC.

This CDR3 is CASNRDSAFYGYTF. DNA of the CDR3: TGTGCCAGTAACAGGGACAGTGCTTTCTATGGCTACACCTTC. V usage is TRBV19 and J usage is TRBJ1-2, with 7 bases that match TRBD1. The junction had 9 bases not matched to a gene; V was cut back by 7 bases and J by 4 bases. Germline assignment: CDR1 LNHDA and CDR2 SQIVND (reference sequence). The CDR3 has 14 amino acids.

This chain joins TRBV3-1 (or the pseudogene TRBV3-2) and TRBJ1-2; possible D gene TRBD1, 5 bases. Germline CDR1 is LGHDT and CDR2 is YNNKEL (reference sequence). Deletions cut 0 bases from V and 4 bases from J, with 12 bases between. The CDR3 length is 15 residues. CDR3 DNA sequence: TGTGCCAGCAGCCAAGATCTGGGGGGTGGCTATGGCTACACCTTC. It yields the protein CASSQDLGGGYGYTF.

This chain connects TRBV14 to TRBJ2-2, with D hard to call. Germline CDR1 is SGHDN and CDR2 is FVKESK. Between the trimmed V and J ends, which lost 4 bases and 5 bases, there was a span of 8 bases. The CDR3 covers 13 residues. Written as DNA, the CDR3 is TGTGCCAGCAGCCGACAAAGGACCGGGGAGCTGTTTTTT. Residues: CASSRQRTGELFF.

The V gene is TRBV28, the J gene TRBJ2-1; TRBD2 might be the D (7 bases). The CDR3 covers 15 residues. Germline values: CDR1 MDHEN, CDR2 SYDVKM. Trimming stripped 5 bases from V and 2 bases from J, with 13 bases between. The CDR3 sequence: CASSEGGVAYNEQFF. The CDR3 nucleotides read TGTGCCAGCAGTGAGGGGGGGGTCGCCTACAATGAGCAGTTCTTC. Full variable domain (rest looked up from reference TRBV28 and TRBJ2-1): DVKVTQSSRYLVKRTGEKVFLECVQDMDHENMFWYRQDPGLGLRLIYFSYDVKMKEKGDIPEGYSVSREKKERFSLILESASTNQTSMYLCASSEGGVAYNEQFFGPGTRLTVL.

This chain's CDR3 is CASSRLGLLHGYTF. CDR3 bases: TGTGCCAGCAGCCGCCTTGGACTCCTCCATGGCTACACCTTC. The V and J genes are TRBV28 and TRBJ1-2; D ambiguous. Germline assignment: CDR1 MDHEN and CDR2 SYDVKM. V was trimmed by 6 bases and J by 6 bases, leaving 17 bases between them. The CDR3 has 14 amino acids.

This clone was seen just once. The chain links TRBV5-6 to TRBJ1-2, with a possible D match to TRBD1 (6 bases). The ends were cut back, 4 bases at V and 4 bases at J, with 14 bases in the middle. The CDR3 is made up of 14 amino acids. Per germline, CDR1 SGHDT and CDR2 YYEEEE. This CDR3 is CASSKVDRSYGYTF. In DNA form, the CDR3 reads TGTGCCAGCAGCAAAGTCGACAGGTCCTATGGCTACACCTTC. Using reference TRBV5-6 and TRBJ1-2 for the parts outside the CDR3, the full variable domain is DAGVTQSPTHLIKTRGQQVTLRCSPKSGHDTVSWYQQALGQGPQFIFQYYEEEERQRGNFPDRFSGHQFPNYSSELNVNALLLGDSALYLCASSKVDRSYGYTFGSGTRLTVV.

V is TRBV5-1 and J is TRBJ2-7; 9 positions match TRBD1. There are 16 residues in the CDR3. J lost 6 bases, V lost 5 bases, and 15 bases had no gene match. Germline V gene lookup returns CDR1 SGHRS and CDR2 YFSETQ. CDR3 in amino acids: CASRKQGAPPFSEQYF. CDR3 DNA: TGCGCCAGCAGGAAACAGGGGGCGCCCCCCTTCTCCGAGCAGTACTTC.

The CDR3 DNA sequence: TGTGCCATCAGTGAGTCGATGAAGGTCAGGGGCGAGCAGTACTTC. This translates into CAISESMKVRGEQYF. The rearrangement links TRBV10-3 to TRBJ2-7, with D possibly being TRBD1 (6 bases). The V gene lost 0 bases and the J gene lost 6 bases, with 15 bases spanning the gap. This CDR3 comprises 15 residues. The germline gives CDR1 ENHRY, CDR2 SYGVKD.

V is TRBV10-3 and J is TRBJ2-7; 9 positions agree with TRBD1. The length of the CDR3 is 13 residues. Germline V gene sequence: CDR1 ENHRY, CDR2 SYGVKD. V lost 4 bases to trimming and J lost 3 bases; unmatched junction nucleotides: 1. Written as DNA, the CDR3 is TGTGCCATCAGTGCGACAGGGGGCTACGAGCAGTACTTC. As protein: CAISATGGYEQYF.

The chain links TRBV6-5 to TRBJ1-3; weak D call: TRBD1 (6 bases). This CDR3 spans 13 amino acids. Trimming stripped 6 bases from V and 2 bases from J, with 8 bases between. Germline-derived CDR1 and CDR2 are MNHEY and SVGAGI. The CDR3 is CASRQGTGNTIYF. CDR3 DNA: TGTGCCAGCAGACAGGGAACTGGAAACACCATATATTTT.